This T cell receptor beta chain was obtained from a study of shared clonotypes between healthy human individuals. About the study: The cohort comprised two women and a few men. Their ages spanned 18 to 49 years. Study-wide results and caveats: Among four donors, roughly 5.4% of naive CD4 clonotypes were found in common.

When replicate PCRs were run on sorted subsets, they used 200 ng DNA, some 33,000 T cell genomes. In the original analysis: There were no quality scores in the junction-only immunoSEQ sequences, so filtering differed. Measured with immunoSEQ multiplex PCR; TCRdb has only the in-frame clones, and not every one. V and J calls and clone size come straight from that table; D and trimming were deduced from the DNA. The table has under 600,000 clones, roughly 98% seen once. The CDR3 has 15 residues. V lost 6 bases and J lost 5; bases outside the gene matches: 6. The germline gives CDR1 SEHNR, CDR2 FQNEAQ (reference sequence). Points on this clone: Its specificity is unknown.

Positively selected for CCR7, the CD45RO-negative cells used as naive CD8 cells excluded terminally differentiated effector memory CD45RA+ cells. The chain uses TRBV7-9 and TRBJ2-1; 11 bases agree with TRBD1. The material sequenced was naive CD8+ T cells sorted from blood. The source of this sequence is a man aged 30-40 years in good health. The CDR3 nucleotides are TGTGCCAGCAGACGGACAGGGGGCGGCAACAATGAGCAGTTCTTC. It yields the protein CASRRTGGGNNEQFF.